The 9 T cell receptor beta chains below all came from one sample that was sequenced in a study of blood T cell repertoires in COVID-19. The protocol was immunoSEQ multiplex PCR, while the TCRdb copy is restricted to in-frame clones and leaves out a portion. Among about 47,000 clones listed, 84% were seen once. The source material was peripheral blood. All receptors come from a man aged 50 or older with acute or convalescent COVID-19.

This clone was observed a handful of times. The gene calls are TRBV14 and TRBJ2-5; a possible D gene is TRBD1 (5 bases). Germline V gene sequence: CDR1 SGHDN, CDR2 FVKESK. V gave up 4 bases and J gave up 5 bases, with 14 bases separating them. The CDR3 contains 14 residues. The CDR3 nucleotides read TGTGCCAGCAGCCCCACGCGGCCAGGGGAGACCCAGTACTTC. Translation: CASSPTRPGETQYF.

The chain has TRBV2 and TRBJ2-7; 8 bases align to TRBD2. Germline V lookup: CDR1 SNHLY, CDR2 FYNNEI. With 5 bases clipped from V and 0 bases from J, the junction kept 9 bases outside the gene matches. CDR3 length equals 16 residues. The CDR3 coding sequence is TGTGCCAGCAGTCGCACTAGCGGCCGCTTCTCCTACGAGCAGTACTTC. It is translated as CASSRTSGRFSYEQYF. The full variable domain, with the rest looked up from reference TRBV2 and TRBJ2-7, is EPEVTQTPSHQVTQMGQEVILRCVPISNHLYFYWYRQILGQKVEFLVSFYNNEISEKSEIFDDQFSVERPDGSNFTLKIRSTKLEDSAMYFCASSRTSGRFSYEQYFGPGTRLTVT.

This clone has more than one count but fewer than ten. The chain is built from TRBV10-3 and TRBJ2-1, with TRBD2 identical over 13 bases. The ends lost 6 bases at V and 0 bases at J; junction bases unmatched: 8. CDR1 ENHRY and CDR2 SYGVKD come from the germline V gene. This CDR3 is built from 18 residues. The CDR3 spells CAISAGTSGKSSYNEQFF. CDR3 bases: TGTGCCATCAGCGCCGGGACTAGCGGGAAAAGCTCCTACAATGAGCAGTTCTTC.

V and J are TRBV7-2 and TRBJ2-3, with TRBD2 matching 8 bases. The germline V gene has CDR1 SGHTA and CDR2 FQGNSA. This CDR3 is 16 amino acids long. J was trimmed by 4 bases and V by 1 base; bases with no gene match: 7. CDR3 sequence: CASSLVSRAGADTQYF. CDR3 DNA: TGTGCCAGCAGCTTAGTCTCACGAGCGGGAGCAGATACGCAGTATTTT. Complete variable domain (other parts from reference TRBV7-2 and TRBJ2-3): GAGVSQSPSNKVTEKGKDVELRCDPISGHTALYWYRQSLGQGLEFLIYFQGNSAPDKSGLPSDRFSAERTGGSVSTLTIQRTQQEDSAVYLCASSLVSRAGADTQYFGPGTRLTVL.

DNA of the CDR3: TGCGCCAGCAGCTTGCAGGGGGCGGCTGGAAACACCATATATTTT. It codes for CASSLQGAAGNTIYF. V and J are TRBV5-1 and TRBJ1-3; TRBD1 matches at 8 bases. The CDR3 is made up of 15 amino acids. Losses at the gene ends were 1 base for V and 2 bases for J; bases not matched to a gene: 2. Germline V CDR1 and CDR2: SGHRS, YFSETQ.

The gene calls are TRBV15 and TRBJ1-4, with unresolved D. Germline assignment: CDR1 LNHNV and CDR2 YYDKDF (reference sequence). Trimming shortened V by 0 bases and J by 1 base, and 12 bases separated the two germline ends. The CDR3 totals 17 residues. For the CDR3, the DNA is TGTGCCACCAGCAGAGACCAGACTCGAGGAACTAATGAAAAACTGTTTTTT. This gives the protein CATSRDQTRGTNEKLFF.

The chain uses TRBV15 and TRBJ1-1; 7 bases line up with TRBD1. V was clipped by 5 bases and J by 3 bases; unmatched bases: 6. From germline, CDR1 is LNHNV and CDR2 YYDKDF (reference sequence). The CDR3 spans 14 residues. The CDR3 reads CATSPRGQYTEAFF. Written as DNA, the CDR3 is TGTGCCACCAGCCCTAGGGGGCAGTACACTGAAGCTTTCTTT.

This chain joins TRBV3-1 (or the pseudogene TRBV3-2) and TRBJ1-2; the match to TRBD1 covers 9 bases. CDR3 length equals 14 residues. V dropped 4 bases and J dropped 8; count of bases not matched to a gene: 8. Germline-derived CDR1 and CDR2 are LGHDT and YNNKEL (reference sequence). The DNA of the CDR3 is TGTGCCAGCAGCCGAACACAGGGGGCGCAAGGCTACACCTTC. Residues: CASSRTQGAQGYTF.

CDR3 sequence (DNA): TGCGCCAGCAGCCCGACAGGGTCGCCGATGGGAAACAATGAGCAGTTCTTC. Protein product: CASSPTGSPMGNNEQFF. The rearrangement joins TRBV5-1 to TRBJ2-1; TRBD1 matches 7 bases. The CDR3 totals 17 residues. Per germline, CDR1 SGHRS and CDR2 YFSETQ. V was clipped by 4 bases and J by 5 bases; unmatched bases: 15.